Below are 30 T cell receptor beta chains sequenced from a single sample in a study of shared clonotypes between healthy human individuals. Sequenced by immunoSEQ multiplex PCR; TCRdb stores in-frame clones only, minus some. The table records approximately 2.1 million clones, just over 90% of them present only once. The sequencing sample was made of naive CD4+ T cells from PBMCs. The subset is: CD45RA+ positively selected. Receptor source: a man aged 18 to 30 in good health. Some clones in this sample may be carry-over from other donors' samples.

Turning to this clone: Other DNA sequences within the sample encode an identical CDR3. The rearrangement uses TRBV2 and TRBJ2-1; D remains ambiguous. The CDR3 covers 11 residues. Germline CDR1 is SNHLY and CDR2 is FYNNEI. The V end was cut by 6 bases, the J end by 4 bases, with 4 bases between. The CDR3 sequence is CASSEYNEQFF. CDR3 DNA: TGTGCCAGCAGCGAGTACAATGAGCAGTTCTTC.

CDR3 protein: CASSRDRTQPQHF. In nucleotides, the CDR3 is TGTGCCAGCAGCCGTGACAGGACCCAGCCCCAGCATTTT. This rearrangement joins TRBV5-6 to TRBJ1-5; D possibly corresponds to TRBD1 (6 bases). Trimming stripped 4 bases from V and 7 bases from J, with 12 bases between. The CDR3 contains 13 residues. Germline values: CDR1 SGHDT, CDR2 YYEEEE.

The CDR3 sequence is CASSIRGARPDTQYF. In DNA, the CDR3 is TGTGCCAGTAGTATTCGGGGGGCCAGACCAGATACGCAGTATTTT. The chain recombines TRBV19 with TRBJ2-3; perhaps TRBD2 as D (7 bases). CDR1 is LNHDA, CDR2 SQIVND, per germline (reference sequence). V lost 3 bases and J 4 bases, leaving 14 bases between the germline ends. This CDR3 is 15 amino acids long.

V is TRBV4-1 and J is TRBJ2-7, with D possibly being TRBD1 or TRBD2 (7 bases each). This CDR3 has 16 residues. Trimming shortened V by 3 bases and J by 4 bases, and 19 bases separated the two germline ends. Germline loops: CDR1 MGHRA, CDR2 YSYEKL. The CDR3 DNA is TGCGCCAGCAGCCAGAGCCCGGGGAGGGGGCGGTACGAGCAGTACTTC. Residues: CASSQSPGRGRYEQYF.

The CDR3 is CASSAPRGVIGDTQYF. The CDR3 coding sequence is TGTGCCAGTAGTGCACCGCGAGGCGTCATAGGAGATACGCAGTATTTT. V usage is TRBV19 and J usage is TRBJ2-3; D is uncertain. This CDR3 is built from 16 residues. Germline lookup yields CDR1 LNHDA and CDR2 SQIVND (reference sequence). The V end lost 5 bases, the J end lost 5 bases, and 20 bases lay between the germline ends.

The chain links TRBV6-5 to TRBJ2-7; 8 bases line up with TRBD1. V dropped 6 bases and J dropped 2; count of bases not matched to a gene: 9. Germline CDR1 reads MNHEY; CDR2 reads SVGAGI. The CDR3 contains 15 residues. CDR3 region: CASRPTTGGTYEQYF. CDR3 nucleotides: TGTGCCAGCAGACCAACAACAGGGGGGACCTACGAGCAGTACTTC.

J is TRBJ2-2 and V is TRBV28, with D perhaps matching TRBD2 (5 bases). This CDR3 comprises 15 residues. Germline CDR1 is MDHEN and CDR2 is SYDVKM. V dropped 2 bases and J dropped 6 bases, with 13 bases sitting between them. CDR3: CASSLVERSAGELFF. Here the CDR3 DNA reads TGTGCCAGCAGTTTAGTGGAGCGGAGCGCCGGGGAGCTGTTTTTT.

The table lists this clone with a few counts. This CDR3 is also generated by other DNA sequences in the sample. The CDR3 coding sequence is TGTGCCAGCAGTTACGGGACAGGGACCTACGAGCAGTACTTC. The encoded protein is CASSYGTGTYEQYF. V and J are TRBV6-6 and TRBJ2-7, with TRBD1 matching over 9 bases. From germline, CDR1 is MNHNY and CDR2 SVGAGI (reference sequence). The CDR3 totals 14 residues. V shed 2 bases, J shed 2 bases, and the junction held 1 base outside the gene matches.

This clone showed up just a few times. The rearrangement links TRBV10-3 to TRBJ1-1; TRBD1 matches at 7 bases. Germline V gene sequence: CDR1 ENHRY, CDR2 SYGVKD. V lost 10 bases to trimming and J lost 1 base; unmatched junction nucleotides: 3. The CDR3 has 12 amino acids. The CDR3 bases are TGTGCCACCGGGACAGAGAACACTGAAGCTTTCTTT. Protein sequence: CATGTENTEAFF.

The CDR3 protein is CASSSSRGPGTQYF. The CDR3 nucleotides read TGTGCCAGCAGCTCAAGCCGGGGGCCGGGGACCCAGTACTTC. V and J are TRBV5-6 and TRBJ2-5; D possibly uses TRBD1 or TRBD2 (6 bases each). V lost 3 bases, J lost 7 bases, and 16 bases lay in between. The germline V gene has CDR1 SGHDT and CDR2 YYEEEE. The CDR3 covers 14 residues.

CDR3 loop: CASSFGGAVPYEQYF. The CDR3 DNA follows: TGTGCCAGCAGCTTCGGGGGGGCTGTTCCCTACGAGCAGTACTTC. The gene calls are TRBV5-4 and TRBJ2-7; the match to TRBD2 covers 8 bases. The V gene end was trimmed by 2 bases and the J gene end by 2 bases; junction bases not matched to a gene: 6. The V gene's germline CDR1 is SGHNT and CDR2 YYREEE (reference sequence). This CDR3 contains 15 residues. Using reference TRBV5-4 and TRBJ2-7 for the parts outside the CDR3, the full variable domain is ETGVTQSPTHLIKTRGQQVTLRCSSQSGHNTVSWYQQALGQGPQFIFQYYREEENGRGNFPPRFSGLQFPNYSSELNVNALELDDSALYLCASSFGGAVPYEQYFGPGTRLTVT.

CDR3 residues: CASSQGAGAPYEQYF. DNA of the CDR3: TGCGCCAGCAGCCAAGGCGCGGGGGCCCCCTACGAGCAGTACTTC. This rearrangement joins TRBV4-3 to TRBJ2-7; D possibly corresponds to TRBD2 (7 bases). Per germline, CDR1 LGHNA and CDR2 YSLEER. This CDR3 has 15 amino acids. Trimming took 1 base from V and 2 from J, leaving 12 bases between them.

Notes on this clone: The sample contains more than one DNA sequence encoding this CDR3. The chain combines TRBV7-3 with TRBJ1-1, with D perhaps TRBD1 (5 bases). Germline assignment: CDR1 SGHTA and CDR2 FQGTGA. V was clipped by 5 bases and J by 0 bases, with 7 bases between them. This CDR3 has 13 amino acids. CDR3 bases: TGTGCCAGCAGCGCACAGGTGAACACTGAAGCTTTCTTT. As protein: CASSAQVNTEAFF.

The chain combines TRBV4-1 with TRBJ2-5; 7 bases align to TRBD2. This CDR3 is built from 14 residues. J lost 1 base, V lost 4 bases, and 3 bases had no gene match. The germline V gene encodes CDR1 MGHRA and CDR2 YSYEKL. The CDR3 DNA is TGCGCCAGCAGCCGAGGGACTATCCAAGAGACCCAGTACTTC. This gives the protein CASSRGTIQETQYF.

This chain connects TRBV25-1 to TRBJ1-2; 8 positions match TRBD1. The CDR3 spans 16 residues. CDR1 is MGHDK and CDR2 is SYGVNS in the germline V gene. Trimming took 3 bases from V and 3 from J; bases not matched to a gene: 9. CDR3 DNA: TGTGCCAGCAGTGATCCTGCCGGGGACAGGCACTATGGCTACACCTTC. It is translated as CASSDPAGDRHYGYTF.

This chain links TRBV27 with TRBJ2-5; TRBD1 agrees at 10 bases. The CDR3 consists of 15 residues. CDR1 is MNHEY, CDR2 SMNVEV, per germline (reference sequence). Trimming removed 6 bases from V and 5 bases from J; junction bases left unmatched: 9. The CDR3 spells CASRRQGALGETQYF. The DNA for the CDR3 is TGTGCCAGCAGGAGACAGGGGGCGCTAGGGGAGACCCAGTACTTC.

The V gene is TRBV11-2, the J gene TRBJ1-3; perhaps TRBD1 as D (6 bases). CDR1 is SGHAT and CDR2 is FQNNGV in the germline V gene. CDR3 size: 15 residues. V was cut by 5 bases and J by 4 bases, with 15 bases left in between. The CDR3 spells CASSPIRGLGNTIYF. The CDR3 DNA reads as TGTGCCAGCAGCCCAATCCGGGGGCTCGGAAACACCATATATTTT.

The chain links TRBV5-4 to TRBJ2-1; D is uncertain. The CDR3 has 16 residues. V was pared by 1 base and J by 0 bases, with 11 bases between. Germline CDR1 and CDR2: SGHNT and YYREEE (reference sequence). CDR3 sequence (DNA): TGTGCCAGCAGCTTGTTGTGGAGTAGCTCCTACAATGAGCAGTTCTTC. Protein: CASSLLWSSSYNEQFF.

The chain combines TRBV6-5 with TRBJ2-7; D might be TRBD2 (5 bases). Germline CDR1 is MNHEY and CDR2 is SVGAGI. The V end was cut by 5 bases, the J end by 4 bases, with 18 bases between. The CDR3 totals 15 residues. The CDR3 DNA reads as TGTGCCAGCAGTCCTGAGGGCAAGGGAAGGTACGAGCAGTACTTC. As protein: CASSPEGKGRYEQYF.

The rearrangement links TRBV18 to TRBJ2-3, with 9 positions matching TRBD1. V dropped 1 base and J dropped 3; count of bases not matched to a gene: 5. The germline V gene has CDR1 KGHSH and CDR2 LQKENI. The CDR3 runs to 16 residues. For the CDR3, the DNA is TGTGCCAGCTCACCACAAGCACAGGGGGCTACAGATACGCAGTATTTT. It is translated as CASSPQAQGATDTQYF.

The chain couples TRBV4-1 to TRBJ1-4; TRBD1 might be the D (5 bases). This CDR3 has 17 amino acids. V was trimmed by 2 bases and J by 0 bases, leaving 13 bases between them. CDR1 and CDR2 (germline): MGHRA, YSYEKL. The CDR3 sequence is CASSQRQTSATNEKLFF. In DNA, the CDR3 is TGCGCCAGCAGCCAACGACAGACGAGTGCAACTAATGAAAAACTGTTTTTT.

The V gene is TRBV5-1, the J gene TRBJ2-4; tentatively, D is TRBD1 or TRBD2 (5 bases each). Trimming cost V 1 base and J 5 bases, with 13 bases left between them. The CDR3 sequence is 15 residues long. Per the germline V gene, CDR1 is SGHRS and CDR2 is YFSETQ. CDR3 sequence reads: CASSLLPLGENIQYF. Here the CDR3 DNA reads TGCGCCAGCAGCTTGTTACCCTTGGGGGAAAACATTCAGTACTTC.

CDR3 amino acids: CASSSGLGTYEQYF. The CDR3 nucleotides are TGCGCCAGCAGCAGCGGACTAGGGACCTACGAGCAGTACTTC. The chain links TRBV5-1 to TRBJ2-7; 7 bases are shared with TRBD2. This CDR3 has 14 amino acids. The V gene end was trimmed by 4 bases and the J gene end by 2 bases; junction bases not matched to a gene: 6. The V gene's germline CDR1 is SGHRS and CDR2 YFSETQ. The full variable domain, its missing parts supplied by reference TRBV5-1 and TRBJ2-7, is KAGVTQTPRYLIKTRGQQVTLSCSPISGHRSVSWYQQTPGQGLQFLFEYFSETQRNKGNFPGRFSGRQFSNSRSEMNVSTLELGDSALYLCASSSGLGTYEQYFGPGTRLTVT.

The J gene is TRBJ1-2, the V gene TRBV6-1; 7 nucleotides agree with TRBD1. Germline V gives CDR1 MNHNS, CDR2 SASEGT. The CDR3 runs to 14 residues. V was pared by 6 bases and J by 3 bases, with 7 bases of the junction left unmatched. CDR3 protein: CASRTDDRDYGYTF. The CDR3 DNA follows: TGTGCCAGCAGAACGGACGACAGGGACTATGGCTACACCTTC.

This chain connects TRBV27 to TRBJ2-2, with D uncertain. V was cut by 2 bases and J by 4 bases, with 11 bases left in between. CDR3 length: 15 residues. Per the germline V gene, CDR1 is MNHEY and CDR2 is SMNVEV (reference sequence). CDR3 residues: CASSLGSWVTGELFF. CDR3 nucleotides: TGTGCCAGCAGTTTAGGATCGTGGGTCACCGGGGAGCTGTTTTTT.

V and J are TRBV28 and TRBJ2-7, with D possibly being TRBD1 (6 bases). V was pared by 5 bases and J by 2 bases, with 10 bases between. This CDR3 has 13 amino acids. From germline, CDR1 is MDHEN and CDR2 SYDVKM. CDR3 nucleotides: TGTGCCAGCAGTGACAGACAGGCCTACGAGCAGTACTTC. This gives the protein CASSDRQAYEQYF.

The V and J genes are TRBV5-6 and TRBJ2-7; 7 bases align to TRBD2. Germline lookup yields CDR1 SGHDT and CDR2 YYEEEE. Trimming at V came to 5 bases and at J to 0 bases, leaving 5 bases not matched to a gene. This CDR3 has 14 residues. The CDR3 spells CASRVGGGSYEQYF. In DNA form, the CDR3 reads TGTGCCAGCAGGGTGGGCGGGGGCTCCTACGAGCAGTACTTC. The entire variable domain, with the rest obtained from reference TRBV5-6 and TRBJ2-7, is as follows: DAGVTQSPTHLIKTRGQQVTLRCSPKSGHDTVSWYQQALGQGPQFIFQYYEEEERQRGNFPDRFSGHQFPNYSSELNVNALLLGDSALYLCASRVGGGSYEQYFGPGTRLTVT.

This clone has only one observation. The chain links TRBV6-1 to TRBJ1-2; 11 bases line up with TRBD1. V lost 6 bases, J lost 4 bases, and 4 bases stayed unmatched. This CDR3 is 14 amino acids long. Germline CDR1 reads MNHNS; CDR2 reads SASEGT. In nucleotides, the CDR3 is TGTGCCAGCAGCCGGGACAGGGGGTTCTATGGCTACACCTTC. Translation gives CASSRDRGFYGYTF.

The genes are TRBV21-1 and TRBJ2-3; the table names TRBD2, a call not compared with the DNA. TRBV21-1 counts as a pseudogene. The CDR3 consists of 17 residues. Here the CDR3 DNA reads TGTGCCAGCAGCGAGACTAGCGGGCCGGAGTGTTCGGATACGCAGTATTTT. Amino acids: CASSETSGPECSDTQYF.

This chain uses TRBV15 with TRBJ2-3; D gene uncertain. Germline lookup yields CDR1 LNHNV and CDR2 YYDKDF (reference sequence). The CDR3 has 16 amino acids. Trimming took 1 base from V and 1 from J, leaving 12 bases between them. The DNA of the CDR3 is TGTGCCACCAGCAGAGTTGTCCTCCTGGGCACAGATACGCAGTATTTT. This gives the protein CATSRVVLLGTDTQYF.